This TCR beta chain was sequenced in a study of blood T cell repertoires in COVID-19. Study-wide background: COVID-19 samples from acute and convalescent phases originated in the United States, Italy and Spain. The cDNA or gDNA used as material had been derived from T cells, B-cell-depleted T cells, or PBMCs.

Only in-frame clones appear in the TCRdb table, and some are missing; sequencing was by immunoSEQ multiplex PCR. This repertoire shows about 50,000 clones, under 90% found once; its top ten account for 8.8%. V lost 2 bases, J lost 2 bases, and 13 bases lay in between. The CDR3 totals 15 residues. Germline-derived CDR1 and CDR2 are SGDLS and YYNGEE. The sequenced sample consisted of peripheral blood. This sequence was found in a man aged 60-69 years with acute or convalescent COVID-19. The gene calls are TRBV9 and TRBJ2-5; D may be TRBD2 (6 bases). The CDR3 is CASSVSGTPQETQYF. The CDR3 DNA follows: TGTGCCAGCAGCGTTTCGGGGACTCCTCAAGAGACCCAGTACTTC.